These T cell receptor beta chains were read from a single sample in a study of cytomegalovirus exposure and HLA in healthy donors. Assay used: immunoSEQ multiplex PCR; TCRdb lists only in-frame clones, some missing. The sample carries fewer than 200,000 clones, approximately 81% recorded once. The specimen sequenced was PBMCs. These receptors came from a woman aged 25-40 years in good health and CMV-seronegative. The CDR3 runs from the conserved cysteine through the conserved F or W. Each record gives: V gene, J gene, CDR3 protein.

V gene: TRBV28
J gene: TRBJ1-5
CDR3 protein: CASSLFGQPQHF

V gene: TRBV6-5
J gene: TRBJ1-3
CDR3 protein: CATGTGSGNTIYF

V gene: TRBV28
J gene: TRBJ2-7
CDR3 protein: CASSDQQGSYEQYF

V gene: TRBV7-9
J gene: TRBJ1-4
CDR3 protein: CASSPKGTGTNEKLFF

V gene: TRBV4-3
J gene: TRBJ1-2
CDR3 protein: CASSQDRRTNYGYTF

V gene: TRBV10-1
J gene: TRBJ2-5
CDR3 protein: CAGSGDGETQYF

V gene: TRBV28
J gene: TRBJ2-3
CDR3 protein: CAHQTGGADTQYF

V gene: TRBV27
J gene: TRBJ2-1
CDR3 protein: CASSPNTGVHEQFF

V gene: TRBV28
J gene: TRBJ2-5
CDR3 protein: CASSLVTGGRETQYF

V gene: TRBV25-1
J gene: TRBJ2-3
CDR3 protein: CASSDGRSTDTQYF

V gene: TRBV7-9
J gene: TRBJ2-3
CDR3 protein: CASSLKGDTDTQYF

V gene: TRBV2
J gene: TRBJ1-1
CDR3 protein: CASSDPGAGNTEAFF

V gene: TRBV5-1
J gene: TRBJ1-4
CDR3 protein: CASSPLGGQSDGEKLFF

V gene: TRBV7-2
J gene: TRBJ2-1
CDR3 protein: CASSLRSPGGYNEQFF

V gene: TRBV9
J gene: TRBJ1-1
CDR3 protein: CASSVAPTGPLNTEAFF

V gene: TRBV11-3
J gene: TRBJ1-1
CDR3 protein: CASSLGGGRDAEAFF

V gene: TRBV5-6
J gene: TRBJ1-2
CDR3 protein: CASSSGFGYTF

V gene: TRBV21-1
J gene: TRBJ1-5
CDR3 protein: CASSKSVHGQPQHF

V gene: TRBV11-2
J gene: TRBJ2-7
CDR3 protein: CASSLERGEQYF

V gene: TRBV5-4
J gene: TRBJ1-5
CDR3 protein: CASSPVFRDRVDNQPQHF

V gene: TRBV4-1
J gene: TRBJ2-7
CDR3 protein: CASNPGGPGSYEQYF

V gene: TRBV27
J gene: TRBJ1-2
CDR3 protein: CASSLKENYGYTF

V gene: TRBV28
J gene: TRBJ2-7
CDR3 protein: CASSLSGTLYEQYF

V gene: TRBV7-9
J gene: TRBJ1-1
CDR3 protein: CASSHGRGTEAFF

V gene: TRBV7-8
J gene: TRBJ2-7
CDR3 protein: CASSLRQAQYF

V gene: TRBV28
J gene: TRBJ2-5
CDR3 protein: CASSSPPNNDQETQYF

V gene: TRBV7-7
J gene: TRBJ2-2
CDR3 protein: CASSLFLAGSNTGELFF

V gene: TRBV5-4
J gene: TRBJ2-5
CDR3 protein: CASRGQQETQYF

V gene: TRBV7-2
J gene: TRBJ1-2
CDR3 protein: CASSLDSASLNYGYTF

V gene: TRBV6-5
J gene: TRBJ2-1
CDR3 protein: CASSSPSGRAYNEQFF

V gene: TRBV5-1
J gene: TRBJ2-1
CDR3 protein: CASSLGQGYNEQFF

V gene: TRBV2
J gene: TRBJ2-5
CDR3 protein: CASSESGAGTQYF

V gene: TRBV2
J gene: TRBJ1-2
CDR3 protein: CASSPDYGYTF

V gene: TRBV20-1
J gene: TRBJ2-2
CDR3 protein: CSAPRAGELFF

V gene: TRBV19
J gene: TRBJ2-2
CDR3 protein: CATKTGTGVIGELFF

V gene: TRBV5-4
J gene: TRBJ2-7
CDR3 protein: CASSFRGYEQYF

V gene: TRBV28
J gene: TRBJ2-7
CDR3 protein: CASSSGEGVHEQYF

V gene: TRBV5-1
J gene: TRBJ2-1
CDR3 protein: CASSLTTGNYNEQFF

V gene: TRBV7-9
J gene: TRBJ2-5
CDR3 protein: CASSLRFQGSRETQYF

V gene: TRBV11-2
J gene: TRBJ2-1
CDR3 protein: CASSLGGTGYWGHEQFF

V gene: TRBV7-6
J gene: TRBJ2-3
CDR3 protein: CASSPVRASDTQYF

V gene: TRBV4-1
J gene: TRBJ2-1
CDR3 protein: CASSQDWTNDEQFF

V gene: TRBV6-5
J gene: -
CDR3 protein: CASSYSVLAPYEQYF

V gene: TRBV7-9
J gene: TRBJ1-1
CDR3 protein: CASRTGTAYTEAFF

V gene: TRBV19
J gene: TRBJ1-2
CDR3 protein: CASHPRDRGHGYTF

V gene: TRBV25-1
J gene: TRBJ1-1
CDR3 protein: CASSAGGFDTEAFF

V gene: TRBV4-3
J gene: TRBJ2-2
CDR3 protein: CASSQEGGVSNTGELFF

V gene: TRBV15
J gene: TRBJ1-4
CDR3 protein: CATSRDGRTYNEKLFF

V gene: TRBV2
J gene: TRBJ1-6
CDR3 protein: CASSEQGMLNSPLHF

V gene: TRBV7-2
J gene: TRBJ1-2
CDR3 protein: CASSSSLYGYTF

V gene: TRBV7-9
J gene: TRBJ1-2
CDR3 protein: CASRFGGDGYTF

V gene: TRBV4-3
J gene: TRBJ2-7
CDR3 protein: CASSQEGPVQGDYEQYF

V gene: TRBV9
J gene: TRBJ1-6
CDR3 protein: CASSVQGQGNSPLHF

V gene: TRBV9
J gene: TRBJ2-6
CDR3 protein: CASSAGTPTRDSGANGLTF

V gene: TRBV27
J gene: TRBJ2-1
CDR3 protein: CASSLFLAGYEQFF

V gene: TRBV18
J gene: TRBJ2-3
CDR3 protein: CASSPRSGPAGELGTDTQYF

V gene: TRBV28
J gene: TRBJ2-1
CDR3 protein: CASNTGYNEQFF